Following are 31 T cell receptor beta chains from one sample sequenced in a study of cytomegalovirus exposure and HLA in healthy donors. The study ran its PCR with 60 Vbeta and 13 Jbeta primers. Clones were sequenced by immunoSEQ multiplex PCR, and TCRdb holds only the in-frame ones, with some missing. This sample carries about 130,000 clones, around 72% of them seen once, and the ten largest clones take around 4%. The sequenced sample consisted of PBMCs. Receptors were obtained from a young man in good health and CMV-seronegative.

This sequence joins TRBV4-1 and TRBJ1-5; no reliable D call. The CDR3 loop spans 13 amino acids. Trimming took off 1 base at V and 5 bases at J, with 6 bases between the two ends. Germline V CDR1 and CDR2: MGHRA, YSYEKL. The DNA of the CDR3 is TGCGCCAGCAGCCAAGTCGTGTATCAGCCCCAGCATTTT. Translating it yields CASSQVVYQPQHF.

The genes are TRBV6-5 and TRBJ2-5; 9 bases align to TRBD1. TRBJ2-7 matches the DNA end more closely, so the J call is doubtful. The CDR3 length is 14 residues. Germline V lookup: CDR1 MNHEY, CDR2 SVGAGI. The CDR3 is CASSPDRGSYEQYF. DNA of the CDR3: TGTGCCAGCAGCCCTGACAGGGGGTCGTACGAGCAGTACTTC.

The V and J genes are TRBV6-1 and TRBJ1-1; no reliable D call. This CDR3 contains 13 residues. The V and J ends lost 6 bases and 10 bases respectively, with 18 bases between them. Germline CDR1 is MNHNS and CDR2 is SASEGT. The CDR3 nucleotides read TGTGCCAGCAGCCCCGAGCCGGGGATGTCAGCTTTCTTT. It encodes CASSPEPGMSAFF.

The chain joins TRBV4-1 to TRBJ2-3; TRBD1 matches 8 bases. Trimming removed 3 bases from V and 1 base from J; junction bases left unmatched: 3. This CDR3 comprises 15 residues. Germline CDR1 and CDR2: MGHRA and YSYEKL. CDR3 DNA: TGCGCCAGCAGCCAGACAGGGGTAGGCACAGATACGCAGTATTTT. It encodes CASSQTGVGTDTQYF.

This clone was picked up one time. The chain couples TRBV6-6 to TRBJ2-3; the D is unclear. Trimming shortened V by 6 bases and J by 6 bases, and 7 bases separated the two germline ends. The CDR3 spans 11 residues. Germline loops: CDR1 MNHNY, CDR2 SVGAGI (reference sequence). The CDR3 region has the DNA TGTGCCAGCAGCCCCCGGGATACGCAGTATTTT. Translated: CASSPRDTQYF.

CDR3 bases: TGCAGCGTTGACGTACTAGCGGGGGGAGACGAGCAGTACTTC. The encoded protein is CSVDVLAGGDEQYF. The V and J genes are TRBV29-1 and TRBJ2-7; 12 positions match TRBD2. Germline V gene data show CDR1 as SQVTM and CDR2 as ANQGSEA. Trimming cost V 3 bases and J 5 bases; bases outside gene matches: 5. The CDR3 covers 14 residues.

This rearrangement joins TRBV6-5 to TRBJ2-1; TRBD2 is a possible D gene (7 bases). The CDR3 loop spans 12 amino acids. Germline V gene lookup returns CDR1 MNHEY and CDR2 SVGAGI. The V gene lost 6 bases and the J gene lost 9 bases, with 12 bases spanning the gap. CDR3 sequence: CASRGGASEQFF. The CDR3, as DNA: TGTGCCAGCAGGGGGGGGGCTAGTGAGCAGTTCTTC.

This clone occurred a few times. The chain uses TRBV6-5 and TRBJ2-1; TRBD2 aligns across 11 bases. The CDR3 spans 15 residues. The germline CDR1 and CDR2 sequences are MNHEY and SVGAGI. J gave up 5 bases and V 5 bases, and 5 bases lay outside the gene matches. The CDR3 coding sequence is TGTGCCAGCAGTCGTGGGACTAGCGGAAACAATGAGCAGTTCTTC. Translated, it gives CASSRGTSGNNEQFF.

V gene TRBV7-9 combines with J gene TRBJ2-5; D is unclear. The J call is in doubt because the DNA end fits TRBJ2-7 better. The germline gives CDR1 SEHNR, CDR2 FQNEAQ (reference sequence). This CDR3 is built from 14 residues. The CDR3: CASSPLSYSYEQYF. In DNA form, the CDR3 reads TGTGCCAGCAGCCCCTTGTCATACTCCTACGAGCAGTACTTC.

The chain recombines TRBV30 with TRBJ1-1; D is unclear. V gave up 2 bases and J gave up 4 bases, with 17 bases separating them. Germline lookup yields CDR1 GTSNPN and CDR2 SVGIG (reference sequence). There are 15 residues in the CDR3. In DNA, the CDR3 is TGTGCCTGGAGTTACAAAGGCAGATCAGGCACTGAAGCTTTCTTT. Its protein is CAWSYKGRSGTEAFF. The whole variable domain, filled in from reference TRBV30 and TRBJ1-1, reads SQTIHQWPATLVQPVGSPLSLECTVEGTSNPNLYWYRQAAGRGLQLLFYSVGIGQISSEVPQNLSASRPQDRQFILSSKKLLLSDSGFYLCAWSYKGRSGTEAFFGQGTRLTVV.

The chain carries TRBV18 and TRBJ2-2; D is unclear. Per the germline V gene, CDR1 is KGHSH and CDR2 is LQKENI. The CDR3 is 14 residues long. V lost 4 bases, J lost 8 bases, and 14 bases lay in between. CDR3 sequence: CASSLTAGGGELFF. As DNA, the CDR3 is TGTGCCAGCTCACTAACGGCAGGTGGAGGGGAGCTGTTTTTT.

This rearrangement joins TRBV7-3 to TRBJ1-1; 7 bases match TRBD1. V dropped 0 bases and J dropped 0; count of bases not matched to a gene: 1. The CDR3 extends over 15 amino acids. CDR1 is SGHTA, CDR2 FQGTGA, per germline. The CDR3 loop is CASSLTDRMNTEAFF. Here the CDR3 DNA reads TGTGCCAGCAGCTTAACGGACAGGATGAACACTGAAGCTTTCTTT.

This clone appeared once. The rearrangement links TRBV30 to TRBJ2-7; 10 nucleotides match TRBD2. In germline, CDR1 is GTSNPN, CDR2 SVGIG (reference sequence). This CDR3 is 14 amino acids long. The ends lost 2 bases at V and 4 bases at J; junction bases unmatched: 5. CDR3 loop: CAWSPQRGGYEQYF. In DNA, the CDR3 is TGTGCCTGGAGTCCCCAGCGGGGGGGGTACGAGCAGTACTTC.

This chain links TRBV4-3 with TRBJ2-3; 8 bases align to TRBD2. The CDR3 sequence is 16 residues long. The J segment lost 8 bases and the V segment lost 0 bases, leaving 10 bases of the junction unmatched. Germline CDR1 reads LGHNA; CDR2 reads YSLEER. The CDR3 here is CASSQDRAGGRSTQYF. CDR3 nucleotides: TGCGCCAGCAGCCAAGATAGGGCGGGGGGCCGGAGTACGCAGTATTTT.

This clone appeared a few times. The chain is built from TRBV5-4 and TRBJ1-1; possibly TRBD1 for D (6 bases). Germline V CDR1 and CDR2: SGHNT, YYREEE (reference sequence). V lost 4 bases and J lost 3, with 13 bases in between. This CDR3 contains 14 residues. For the CDR3, the DNA is TGTGCCAGCAGCAGAGGGGGATTGGACACTGAAGCTTTCTTT. Translated, it gives CASSRGGLDTEAFF.

This clone turned up a few times. The V call is TRBV19, the J call TRBJ1-2; D gene uncertain. CDR1 is LNHDA, CDR2 SQIVND, per germline (reference sequence). The CDR3 sequence is 14 residues long. Trimming pared 3 bases from V and 2 bases from J, leaving 10 bases between. CDR3 protein: CASSIGQENYGYTF. Written as DNA, the CDR3 is TGTGCCAGTAGTATTGGGCAGGAAAACTATGGCTACACCTTC.

The chain carries TRBV2 and TRBJ2-1; D unresolved. Germline CDR1 is SNHLY and CDR2 is FYNNEI. The CDR3 spans 13 residues. Trimming cost V 4 bases and J 7 bases, with 11 bases left between them. The CDR3 nucleotides are TGTGCCAGCAGTGCCTCTCTCGGTAATGAGCAGTTCTTC. This encodes CASSASLGNEQFF.

The table lists this clone with a count of one. CDR3 DNA: TGTGCCAGTAGTGCCGGGACAGTAGCCTACGAGCAGTACTTC. Its translation is CASSAGTVAYEQYF. The chain links TRBV19 to TRBJ2-7; 7 bases line up with TRBD1. Germline V gene data show CDR1 as LNHDA and CDR2 as SQIVND (reference sequence). Unmatched junction bases numbered 6, after V lost 5 bases and J lost 2 bases. CDR3 length: 14 amino acids.

This chain uses TRBV4-2 with TRBJ2-7, with a possible D match to TRBD2 (5 bases). This CDR3 spans 16 amino acids. Germline V lookup: CDR1 LGHNA, CDR2 YNFKEQ. Trimming removed 0 bases at V and 2 bases at J, with 14 bases between. CDR3 sequence: CASSQDGGSLPYEQYF. CDR3 nucleotide sequence: TGTGCCAGCAGCCAAGATGGAGGCAGTCTACCCTACGAGCAGTACTTC.

As to this clone: The identical CDR3 is also encoded by other nucleotide sequences in the sample. J is TRBJ1-2 and V is TRBV15; D perhaps matches TRBD1 (5 bases). The CDR3 runs 12 residues. The germline V gene encodes CDR1 LNHNV and CDR2 YYDKDF (reference sequence). Trimming pared 4 bases from V and 8 bases from J, leaving 11 bases between. CDR3 bases: TGTGCCACCAGCATTGGGGCCTACGGCTACACCTTC. Translated: CATSIGAYGYTF.

This sequence joins TRBV7-2 and TRBJ1-2; possibly TRBD1 for D (6 bases). Trimming took off 5 bases at V and 6 bases at J, with 19 bases between the two ends. Germline-derived CDR1 and CDR2 are SGHTA and FQGNSA. The length of the CDR3 is 15 residues. The CDR3 DNA reads as TGTGCCAGCAGCAAGGGGGGGTTAAGGTTCGATGGCTACACCTTC. Protein product: CASSKGGLRFDGYTF.

The V gene is TRBV7-7, the J gene TRBJ2-7; maybe TRBD1 (6 bases). Trimming cost V 2 bases and J 1 base, with 18 bases left between them. The CDR3 consists of 17 residues. Germline V gives CDR1 SSHAT, CDR2 FNYEAQ (reference sequence). CDR3 residues: CASSLSTQGKRSYEQYF. In DNA, the CDR3 is TGTGCCAGCAGCTTATCGACCCAGGGGAAGAGGTCCTACGAGCAGTACTTC. The full variable domain, with the rest looked up from reference TRBV7-7 and TRBJ2-7, is GAGVSQSPRYKVTKRGQDVTLRCDPISSHATLYWYQQALGQGPEFLTYFNYEAQPDKSGLPSDRFSAERPEGSISTLTIQRTEQRDSAMYRCASSLSTQGKRSYEQYFGPGTRLTVT.

The V and J genes are TRBV6-5 and TRBJ2-5, with 8 bases that match TRBD1. The trim removed 4 bases at V and 4 bases at J, leaving 5 bases unmatched. Germline values: CDR1 MNHEY, CDR2 SVGAGI. The CDR3 runs 14 residues. The CDR3 spells CASSFTGGRETQYF. CDR3 DNA: TGTGCCAGCAGTTTCACAGGGGGACGAGAGACCCAGTACTTC.

The genes are TRBV5-4 and TRBJ1-2; 9 bases map to TRBD1. Trimming cost V 3 bases and J 6 bases; bases outside gene matches: 9. This CDR3 has 15 amino acids. Per germline, CDR1 SGHNT and CDR2 YYREEE (reference sequence). The DNA of the CDR3 is TGTGCCAGCAGCTCCGAACTTGACAGGGGGGATGGCTACACCTTC. Translation: CASSSELDRGDGYTF.

Of note for this clone: The same CDR3 is also encoded by other DNA sequences in this sample. The chain is built from TRBV5-1 and TRBJ2-7, with a possible D match to TRBD1 (5 bases). Looked up from germline, CDR1 is SGHRS and CDR2 is YFSETQ. The CDR3 is made up of 14 amino acids. V lost 0 bases to trimming and J lost 1 base, with 8 bases between them. The CDR3, as DNA: TGCGCCAGCAGCTTGGGACAGCAATCCTACGAGCAGTACTTC. Amino acids: CASSLGQQSYEQYF.

A remark on this clone: At one end, the junction sequence differs from germline, possibly due to a read error. The chain couples TRBV7-9 to TRBJ2-3, with TRBD1 matching over 9 bases. CDR1 and CDR2 from the germline V gene are SEHNR and FQNEAQ (reference sequence). This CDR3 has 15 residues. This chain's CDR3 is CSSRRPGTGKVVQYF. The CDR3 DNA sequence: TGTTCCAGCCGCCGACCCGGGACAGGGAAAGTTGTGCAGTATTTT.

In this sample, this clone turned up once. The chain carries TRBV30 and TRBJ1-4; D unresolved. From germline, CDR1 is GTSNPN and CDR2 SVGIG (reference sequence). With 0 bases removed from V and 7 bases from J, the gap between germline ends came to 12 bases. This CDR3 has 14 amino acids. The chain's CDR3 is CAWSVALGGEKLFF. The CDR3 nucleotides read TGTGCCTGGAGTGTAGCCCTGGGAGGTGAAAAACTGTTTTTT.

Note on this clone: An end of the junction differs from the germline gene, which may be a read error. J is TRBJ1-5 and V is TRBV7-9; unclear D gene. CDR3 length: 13 residues. In germline, CDR1 is SEHNR, CDR2 FQNEAQ (reference sequence). The CDR3 sequence is CSSSQEGNQPQHF. The CDR3 DNA reads as TGTTCCAGCAGCCAGGAGGGTAATCAGCCCCAGCATTTT.

The chain joins TRBV28 to TRBJ1-4; the match to TRBD1 covers 10 bases. CDR1 and CDR2 (germline): MDHEN, SYDVKM. This CDR3 has 16 amino acids. V lost 7 bases, J lost 5 bases, and 10 bases stayed unmatched. CDR3 region: CASKGTRTGGNEKLFF. The CDR3 DNA reads TGTGCCAGCAAGGGTACCAGGACAGGGGGAAATGAAAAACTGTTTTTT.

This sequence joins TRBV10-2 and TRBJ1-5; perhaps TRBD1 as D (5 bases). Germline CDR1 is WSHSY and CDR2 is SAAADI. CDR3 length: 13 residues. The V gene lost 0 bases and the J gene lost 6 bases, with 6 bases spanning the gap. For the CDR3, the DNA is TGCGCCAGCAGTGAGTCTCAGGGTCAGCCCCAGCATTTT. Its translation: CASSESQGQPQHF.

This chain connects TRBV2 to TRBJ1-6, with D possibly matching TRBD1 (6 bases). Germline V gene sequence: CDR1 SNHLY, CDR2 FYNNEI. This CDR3 is 15 amino acids long. V was shortened by 1 base and J by 7 bases, with 11 bases between the two germline ends. In DNA, the CDR3 is TGTGCCAGCAGTGAAGAACAGGGACCGAATTCACCCCTCCACTTT. As protein: CASSEEQGPNSPLHF. Drawing the rest from reference TRBV2 and TRBJ1-6, the complete variable domain is EPEVTQTPSHQVTQMGQEVILRCVPISNHLYFYWYRQILGQKVEFLVSFYNNEISEKSEIFDDQFSVERPDGSNFTLKIRSTKLEDSAMYFCASSEEQGPNSPLHFGNGTRLTVT.